A single sample gave rise to the 15 T cell receptor beta chains below, sequenced in a study of regulatory T cells in long-lasting Graves disease. The time point is: newly diagnosed GD, antithyroid drugs for less than 3 months. Extracted PBMC RNA gave rise to the TCR library. Through Arm-PCR of CDR3 regions and iRepertoire HTBI primers, TCR beta libraries were built. TCRdb used MiXCR to reprocess the multiplex PCR reads, holding one entry per CDR3 protein. The repertoire holds about 430,000 distinct CDR3 sequences, with over 14% as singletons. The same data also went into a second study, on T cells in Graves' hyperthyroidism and ophthalmopathy.

Sequenced material: peripheral blood mononuclear cells (PBMCs), taken at new diagnosis, from a patient treated with antithyroid drugs. The receptor source for this set is a woman aged 40 to 50 with Graves disease.

This clonotype came up a few times. V gene TRBV14 combines with J gene TRBJ1-1, with D perhaps matching TRBD1 (6 bases). There are 16 residues in the CDR3. V lost 2 bases and J lost 1, with 14 bases in between. Germline-derived CDR1 and CDR2 are SGHDN and FVKESK. The CDR3 DNA follows: TGTGCCAGCAGCCAAAGGGGGGGAGACTGGAACACTGAAGCTTTCTTT. This sequence encodes CASSQRGGDWNTEAFF. Drawing the rest from reference TRBV14 and TRBJ1-1, the complete variable domain is EAGVTQFPSHSVIEKGQTVTLRCDPISGHDNLYWYRRVMGKEIKFLLHFVKESKQDESGMPNNRFLAERTGGTYSTLKVQPAELEDSGVYFCASSQRGGDWNTEAFFGQGTRLTVV.

This clonotype has at least ten counts. This sequence joins TRBV7-8 and TRBJ2-3, with a tentative D call TRBD1 (6 bases). Trimming left V 7 bases short and J 2 bases short, with 28 bases between. There are 19 residues in the CDR3. Looked up from germline, CDR1 is SGHVS and CDR2 is FQNEAQ. In DNA form, the CDR3 reads TGTGCCAGCATCCCGATCAGGGGTCGAAGGAGAGTAGACACAGATACGCAGTATTTT. Amino acid sequence: CASIPIRGRRRVDTDTQYF.

The V and J genes are TRBV6-1 and TRBJ2-4, with 7 nucleotides matching TRBD2. CDR1 and CDR2 (germline): MNHNS, SASEGT. The CDR3 runs to 13 residues. The V and J ends lost 6 bases and 4 bases, in that order; junction bases with no gene match: 3. The CDR3 region has the DNA TGTGCCAGCAGGAGCGGGGTTAAAAACATTCAGTACTTC. Encoded protein: CASRSGVKNIQYF.

This chain links TRBV25-1 with TRBJ2-7, with TRBD2 as a possible D gene (5 bases). V shed 8 bases and J shed 0 bases, with 11 bases lying between them. The germline CDR1 and CDR2 sequences are MGHDK and SYGVNS. This CDR3 contains 13 residues. This chain's CDR3 is CASCGPASYEQYF. As DNA, the CDR3 is TGTGCCAGCTGCGGGCCGGCCTCCTACGAGCAGTACTTC.

This clonotype appeared many times. The CDR3 region has the DNA TGTGCCAGCAGTTACCTACGGGACCCGGGTCGGGGAGAGACCCAGTACTTC. It yields the protein CASSYLRDPGRGETQYF. The J gene is TRBJ2-5, the V gene TRBV6-5; D tentatively fits TRBD1 or TRBD2 (5 bases each). The CDR3 contains 17 residues. V was cut by 2 bases and J by 4 bases, with 20 bases left in between. The germline V gene has CDR1 MNHEY and CDR2 SVGAGI.

This clonotype was seen repeatedly, ten times or more. The chain uses TRBV29-1 and TRBJ2-5; 8 bases are shared with TRBD1. Germline loops: CDR1 SQVTM, CDR2 ANQGSEA. V shed 7 bases, J shed 5 bases, and the junction held 12 bases outside the gene matches. The CDR3 extends over 14 amino acids. CDR3: CSAKGTGGWETQYF. CDR3 in DNA: TGCAGCGCGAAAGGGACAGGTGGGTGGGAGACCCAGTACTTC.

About this clonotype: A much more abundant neighbour one base away suggests this may be a read error. V and J are TRBV20-1 and TRBJ2-1; D remains ambiguous. The V end was cut by 5 bases, the J end by 1 base, with 12 bases between. Germline V gene lookup returns CDR1 DFQATT and CDR2 SNEGSKA (reference sequence). The CDR3 consists of 14 residues. CDR3 in amino acids: CSAFTNGSYNEQFF. CDR3 nucleotide sequence: TGCAGTGCTTTTACTAACGGATCCTACAATGAGCAGTTCTTC.

The sample holds many counts of this clonotype. This rearrangement joins TRBV12-3 or TRBV12-4 to TRBJ1-1; no clear D. V was pared by 2 bases and J by 5 bases, with 6 bases between. There are 12 residues in the CDR3. In nucleotides, the CDR3 is TGTGCCAGCAGTTTAACCAGGACTGAAGCTTTCTTT. Its protein product is CASSLTRTEAFF.

This clonotype was found many times. The genes are TRBV12-5 and TRBJ2-3; 7 nucleotides line up with TRBD2. CDR1 and CDR2 (germline): LGHNT, FRNRAP. There are 17 residues in the CDR3. V gave up 1 base and J gave up 6 bases; unmatched junction bases: 13. CDR3 coding DNA: TGTGCTAGTGGTTTGGCCGCGCTGGGGGGGAGTAGGGATACGCAGTATTTT. Residues: CASGLAALGGSRDTQYF.

The table lists this clonotype with a few counts. The chain couples TRBV14 to TRBJ2-7, with a tentative D call TRBD2 (6 bases). CDR1 and CDR2 from the germline V gene are SGHDN and FVKESK. This CDR3 is built from 14 residues. V was shortened by 4 bases and J by 9 bases, with 19 bases between the two germline ends. CDR3 sequence: CASSLSGGWESQYF. For the CDR3, the DNA is TGTGCCAGCAGCCTGTCCGGAGGGTGGGAGTCGCAGTACTTC. The full variable domain, its missing parts supplied by reference TRBV14 and TRBJ2-7, is EAGVTQFPSHSVIEKGQTVTLRCDPISGHDNLYWYRRVMGKEIKFLLHFVKESKQDESGMPNNRFLAERTGGTYSTLKVQPAELEDSGVYFCASSLSGGWESQYFGPGTRLTVT.

The chain joins TRBV19 to TRBJ2-7; 7 nucleotides match TRBD1. With 5 bases clipped from V and 3 bases from J, the junction kept 4 bases outside the gene matches. There are 13 residues in the CDR3. Per germline, CDR1 LNHDA and CDR2 SQIVND (reference sequence). The CDR3 nucleotides are TGTGCCAGTAGTGTCACAGGGGTCTACGAGCAGTACTTC. Protein: CASSVTGVYEQYF. The variable domain in full, with the rest retrieved from reference TRBV19 and TRBJ2-7, is DGGITQSPKYLFRKEGQNVTLSCEQNLNHDAMYWYRQDPGQGLRLIYYSQIVNDFQKGDIAEGYSVSREKKESFPLTVTSAQKNPTAFYLCASSVTGVYEQYFGPGTRLTVT.

This clonotype was observed a handful of times. The chain couples TRBV20-1 to TRBJ2-5; 10 bases line up with TRBD2. Germline trimming cut 2 bases from V and 1 base from J; bases unmatched to any gene: 7. Germline values: CDR1 DFQATT, CDR2 SNEGSKA (reference sequence). The CDR3 covers 16 residues. DNA for the CDR3: TGCAGTGCTAGAAGGGGTAGCGGGAGGATCCAAGAGACCCAGTACTTC. Amino acid sequence: CSARRGSGRIQETQYF.

This clonotype was seen repeatedly, ten times or more. This CDR3 is CASSQYGGGGTEAFF. DNA of the CDR3: TGCGCCAGCAGCCAATACGGGGGGGGAGGCACTGAAGCTTTCTTT. This chain connects TRBV4-1 to TRBJ1-1; D is possibly TRBD1 (5 bases). The length of the CDR3 is 15 residues. V lost 2 bases and J 4 bases, leaving 14 bases between the germline ends. Germline V gene sequence: CDR1 MGHRA, CDR2 YSYEKL.

This clonotype was seen repeatedly, ten times or more. The chain has TRBV7-3 and TRBJ2-1, with D perhaps TRBD2 (5 bases). The CDR3 runs 15 residues. Per the germline V gene, CDR1 is SGHTA and CDR2 is FQGTGA. Trimming shortened V by 2 bases and J by 8 bases, and 16 bases separated the two germline ends. In DNA, the CDR3 is TGTGCCAGCAGCTTAGGGCTAGCACCTGGGTATGAGCAGTTCTTC. Its translation is CASSLGLAPGYEQFF.

This clonotype was counted a few times. The chain is built from TRBV20-1 and TRBJ1-3; no clear D gene. CDR1 and CDR2 from the germline V gene are DFQATT and SNEGSKA (reference sequence). The CDR3 has 15 amino acids. With 6 bases removed from V and 0 bases from J, the gap between germline ends came to 15 bases. For the CDR3, the DNA is TGCAGTGCGAGCAAGCCGGGTCCCTCTGGAAACACCATATATTTT. This gives the protein CSASKPGPSGNTIYF.